This T cell receptor beta chain stems from a study of shared clonotypes between healthy human individuals. V shed 4 bases, J shed 6 bases, and the junction held 4 bases outside the gene matches. The germline CDR1 and CDR2 sequences are MNHEY and SMNVEV (reference sequence). CDR3 length: 13 residues. As to this clone: Its antigen is still unknown. The same CDR3 also results from other DNA sequences found in this sample.

Notes on the study in general: Relative to clonotypes present in all four donors, those not shared had lower generation probabilities. Clonotype sharing among donors was expected to depend on sequencing depth. Among a few donors, roughly 5% of naive CD4 clonotypes were found in common.

Original data processing: ImmunoSEQ output lacked quality scores and full-length reads, limiting matched filtering. Data came from immunoSEQ multiplex PCR; TCRdb stores just in-frame clones and leaves some out. V and J calls and clone size come straight from that table; D and trimming were deduced from the DNA. This sample has 2 million to 2.5 million clones; roughly 91% occur once, and the top ten carry under 2%. In the naive CD8 group, cells lacked CD45RO and were positively selected for CCR7, so terminally differentiated effector memory CD45RA+ cells were left out. The clonotype originates from a man aged 18-30 years in good health. Some clones in this sample may be carry-over from other donors' samples. The genes are TRBV27 and TRBJ2-3, with 7 bases fitting TRBD1. Sequenced material: naive CD8+ T cells from PBMCs. The CDR3: CASSYLGGDTQYF. The CDR3 DNA reads TGTGCCAGCAGTTACTTAGGGGGCGATACGCAGTATTTT.